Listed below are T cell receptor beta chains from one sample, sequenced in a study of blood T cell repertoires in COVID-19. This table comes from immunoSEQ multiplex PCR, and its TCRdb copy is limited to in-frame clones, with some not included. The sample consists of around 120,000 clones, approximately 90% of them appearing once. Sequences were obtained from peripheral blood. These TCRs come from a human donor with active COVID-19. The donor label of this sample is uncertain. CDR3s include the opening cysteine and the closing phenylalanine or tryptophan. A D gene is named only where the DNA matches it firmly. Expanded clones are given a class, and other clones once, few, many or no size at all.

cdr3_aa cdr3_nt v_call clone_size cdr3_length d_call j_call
CASSETGLPGYGYTF TGTGCCAGCAGCGAGACAGGGCTCCCAGGCTATGGCTACACCTTC TRBV5-4 NA 15 TRBD1 TRBJ1-2
CASSFSRWAASYEQYF TGTGCCAGCAGCTTTTCCCGGTGGGCTGCTTCCTACGAGCAGTACTTC TRBV5-4 NA 16 NA TRBJ2-7
CASSIRQGNYEQYF TGTGCCAGCAGTATTAGACAGGGGAATTACGAGCAGTACTTC TRBV27 NA 14 TRBD1 TRBJ2-7
CASSVDRVRTEAFF TGTGCCAGCAGCGTCGACAGGGTGCGCACTGAAGCTTTCTTT TRBV7-2 NA 14 TRBD1 TRBJ1-1
CASSKQGWRGNTEAFF TGTGCCAGCAGCAAACAGGGTTGGAGAGGGAACACTGAAGCTTTCTTT TRBV7-8 NA 16 NA TRBJ1-1
CATSRDYSGNTIYF TGTGCCACCAGCAGAGATTACTCTGGAAACACCATATATTTT TRBV15 NA 14 NA TRBJ1-3
CASSRFSGSSYNEQFF TGCGCCAGCAGCCGTTTCAGCGGAAGCTCCTACAATGAGCAGTTCTTC TRBV4-1 NA 16 NA TRBJ2-1
CATSREVSEREQFF TGTGCCACCAGCAGAGAAGTGTCAGAGCGTGAGCAGTTCTTC TRBV15 NA 14 NA TRBJ2-1
CASSFQRGREYF TGTGCCAGCAGCTTCCAGCGGGGGAGGGAGTACTTC TRBV7-2 NA 12 TRBD2 TRBJ2-7
CASSRIAGGNTGELFF TGTGCCAGCAGCCGAATAGCGGGGGGGAACACCGGGGAGCTGTTTTTT TRBV6-2/TRBV6-3 few 16 TRBD2 TRBJ2-2
CASSEVLRGQGYTF TGTGCCAGCAGTGAGGTCCTCCGAGGACAGGGTTACACCTTC TRBV6-1 NA 14 TRBD1 TRBJ1-2
CASSHTRVTNTGELFF TGTGCCAGCTCACACACCCGGGTCACAAACACCGGGGAGCTGTTTTTT TRBV18 NA 16 NA TRBJ2-2
CASSLAGYSKAFF TGCGCCAGCAGCTTGGCCGGGTATAGTAAAGCTTTCTTT TRBV5-1 NA 13 NA TRBJ1-1
CASTLDAGVYYGYTF TGTGCCAGTACCCTAGACGCGGGAGTATACTATGGCTACACCTTC TRBV19 few 15 NA TRBJ1-2
CASSPQRGAKVEKLFF TGTGCCAGCAGCCCTCAACGGGGGGCAAAGGTCGAAAAACTGTTTTTT TRBV7-9 NA 16 NA TRBJ1-4
CASSQSKQGRSGEKLFF TGTGCCAGCAGCCAAAGCAAACAGGGCCGAAGTGGAGAAAAACTGTTTTTT TRBV3-1/TRBV3-2 NA 17 NA TRBJ1-4
CASSYFGRVDYGYTF TGTGCCAGCAGTTACTTCGGCAGGGTTGACTATGGCTACACCTTC TRBV6-6 NA 15 NA TRBJ1-2
CASSLSSGGYEQYF TGCGCCAGCAGCTTGTCTAGCGGGGGCTACGAGCAGTACTTC TRBV5-1 NA 14 TRBD2 TRBJ2-7
CASSLGQEYGYTF TGTGCCAGCAGCTTAGGTCAGGAATATGGCTACACCTTC TRBV7-9 NA 13 NA TRBJ1-2
CASSPTRGAKNIQYF TGTGCCAGCAGTCCAACGCGGGGTGCCAAAAACATTCAGTACTTC TRBV11-2 NA 15 NA TRBJ2-4
CASSYITGSSYEQYF TGTGCCAGCAGTTACATCACAGGGTCCTCCTACGAGCAGTACTTC TRBV6-6 NA 15 NA TRBJ2-7
CASSLSTGVSEETQYF TGTGCCAGCAGCTTATCGACAGGGGTTTCGGAAGAGACCCAGTACTTC TRBV7-3 NA 16 TRBD1 TRBJ2-5
CASSLEGGGSYEQFF TGTGCCAGCAGCTTAGAGGGCGGGGGGAGCTATGAGCAGTTCTTC TRBV11-3 few 15 TRBD2 TRBJ2-1
CSAHGTGYDTQYF TGCAGCGCTCACGGGACAGGATATGATACGCAGTATTTT TRBV29-1 NA 13 TRBD1 TRBJ2-3
CASSRGTTGRSTDTQYF TGCGCCAGCAGCCGGGGGACTACCGGGCGAAGCACAGATACGCAGTATTTT TRBV4-1 NA 17 TRBD2 TRBJ2-3
CASRTRSGAGELFF TGTGCCAGCAGGACCCGCTCGGGGGCCGGGGAGCTGTTTTTT TRBV6-5 NA 14 NA TRBJ2-2
CASSATSGYEQYF TGTGCCAGCAGCGCAACTAGCGGCTACGAGCAGTACTTC TRBV7-9 NA 13 TRBD2 TRBJ2-7
CASSGDRGPSNQPQHF TGTGCCAGCAGTGGTGACAGGGGGCCCTCCAATCAGCCCCAGCATTTT TRBV2 NA 16 TRBD1 TRBJ1-5
CASSLVGQGEKLFF TGTGCCAGCAGCTTAGTGGGACAGGGAGAAAAACTGTTTTTT TRBV7-9 NA 14 TRBD1 TRBJ1-4
CASSLGTLTDTQYF TGTGCCAGCAGCTTAGGGACACTTACAGATACGCAGTATTTT TRBV7-8 once 14 NA TRBJ2-3
CASSVGVSGGSYEQYF TGTGCCAGCAGCGTAGGGGTTAGCGGGGGCTCCTACGAGCAGTACTTC TRBV9 once 16 TRBD2 TRBJ2-7
CASSRDRAHTNEKLFF TGTGCCAGCAGTCGGGACAGGGCCCACACTAATGAAAAACTGTTTTTT TRBV2 NA 16 TRBD1 TRBJ1-4
CASSFRRGDTQYF TGTGCCAGCAGCTTTAGGAGGGGAGATACGCAGTATTTT TRBV7-8 NA 13 NA TRBJ2-3
CASSLGGRGLTGELFF TGTGCCAGCAGCTTGGGAGGTCGGGGGTTAACCGGGGAGCTGTTTTTT TRBV5-4 NA 16 NA TRBJ2-2
CASSQTSSGGFDEQFF TGTGCCAGCAGCCAAACCTCTAGCGGGGGGTTTGATGAGCAGTTCTTC TRBV3-1/TRBV3-2 NA 16 TRBD2 TRBJ2-1
CASSSLGGAGETQYF TGTGCCAGCAGCTCCCTTGGGGGGGCGGGGGAGACCCAGTACTTC TRBV7-6 NA 15 NA TRBJ2-5
CASSYSRGSNGYTF TGTGCCAGCAGTTACTCGCGGGGATCCAATGGCTACACCTTC TRBV6-5 NA 14 NA TRBJ1-2
CAWSPETRTDTQYF TGTGCCTGGAGTCCAGAAACCCGCACAGATACGCAGTATTTT TRBV30 NA 14 NA TRBJ2-3
CASSQDPGDRSIGNQPQHF TGTGCCAGCAGCCAGGACCCCGGTGACAGGTCTATTGGCAATCAGCCCCAGCATTTT TRBV3-1/TRBV3-2 NA 19 NA TRBJ1-5
CASIKQGTNNSPLHF TGTGCCAGCATTAAACAGGGAACGAATAATTCACCCCTCCACTTT TRBV2 NA 15 NA TRBJ1-6
CASSRRMGDTSGANVLTF TGTGCCAGCAGCCGTAGAATGGGCGATACGTCTGGGGCCAACGTCCTGACTTTC TRBV7-6 NA 18 NA TRBJ2-6
CASGSLAYGYTF TGTGCCAGTGGTAGTCTCGCGTATGGCTACACCTTC TRBV6-5 once 12 NA TRBJ1-2
CASSQDSAGRTGELFF TGCGCCAGCAGCCAAGATTCGGCGGGAAGGACCGGGGAGCTGTTTTTT TRBV4-3 NA 16 NA TRBJ2-2
CASSSSTSGVLQAVAKNIQYF TGTGCCAGCAGCTCCTCTACTAGCGGGGTTCTCCAAGCGGTGGCCAAAAACATTCAGTACTTC TRBV6-2/TRBV6-3 NA 21 TRBD2 TRBJ2-4
CASSDQGLAGDNEQFF TGTGCCAGCAGTGACCAAGGACTAGCGGGGGACAATGAGCAGTTCTTC TRBV2 many 16 TRBD2 TRBJ2-1
CASSLADTAGSPLHF TGTGCCAGCAGCTTAGCGGACACAGCCGGTTCACCCCTCCACTTT TRBV7-9 NA 15 NA TRBJ1-6